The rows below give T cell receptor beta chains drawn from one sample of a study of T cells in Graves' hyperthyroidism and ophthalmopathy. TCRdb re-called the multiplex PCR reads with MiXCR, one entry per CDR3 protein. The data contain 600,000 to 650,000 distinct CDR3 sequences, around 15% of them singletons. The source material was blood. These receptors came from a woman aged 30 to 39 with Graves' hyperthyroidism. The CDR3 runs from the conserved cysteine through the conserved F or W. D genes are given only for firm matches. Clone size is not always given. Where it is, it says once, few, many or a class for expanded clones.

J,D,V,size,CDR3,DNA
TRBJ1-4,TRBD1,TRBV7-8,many,CASSSQGQTTNEKLFF,TGTGCCAGCAGCTCGCAGGGACAGACAACTAATGAAAAACTGTTTTTT
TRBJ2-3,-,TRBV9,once,CASSDPGTLTDTQYF,TGTGCCAGCAGCGACCCCGGGACTCTAACAGATACGCAGTATTTT
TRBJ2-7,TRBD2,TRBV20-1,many,CSARDGKASGRINEQYF,TGCAGTGCTAGAGATGGGAAGGCTAGCGGGAGAATCAACGAGCAGTACTTC
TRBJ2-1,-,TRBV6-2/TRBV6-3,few,CASRTQYNEQFF,TGTGCCAGCAGGACGCAATACAATGAGCAGTTCTTC
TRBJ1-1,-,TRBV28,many,CASSLSPGQTIEAFF,TGTGCCAGCAGTTTATCTCCGGGACAAACCATAGAAGCTTTCTTT
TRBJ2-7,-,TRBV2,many,CASHGSSGSYEQYF,TGTGCCAGCCACGGTAGTTCGGGCTCTTACGAGCAGTACTTC
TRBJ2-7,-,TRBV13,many,CASMERPSSYEQYF,TGTGCCAGCATGGAAAGACCTTCCTCCTACGAGCAGTACTTC
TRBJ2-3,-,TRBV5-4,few,CASSSMTRSTDTQYF,TGTGCCAGCAGCTCGATGACTCGTAGCACAGATACGCAGTATTTT
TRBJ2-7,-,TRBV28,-,CASSLVVGQKPYEQYF,TGTGCCAGCAGTTTAGTTGTAGGACAGAAACCTTACGAGCAGTACTTC
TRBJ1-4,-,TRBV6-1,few,CASRPPGTRNEKLFF,TGTGCCAGCAGGCCCCCCGGGACACGGAATGAAAAACTGTTTTTT
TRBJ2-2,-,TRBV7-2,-,CASSLSGYQKTGELFF,TGTGCCAGCAGCTTAAGTGGGTACCAGAAGACCGGGGAGCTGTTTTTT
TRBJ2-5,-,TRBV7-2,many,CASSFGDGETQYF,TGTGCCAGCAGCTTCGGGGACGGGGAGACCCAGTACTTC
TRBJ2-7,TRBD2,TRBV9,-,CASNYRLAGFYEQYF,TGTGCCAGCAATTATAGACTAGCGGGATTCTACGAGCAGTACTTC
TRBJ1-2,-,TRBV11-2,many,CASSLGIRGPRNYGYTF,TGTGCCAGCAGCTTAGGGATTAGGGGACCCCGGAACTATGGCTACACCTTC
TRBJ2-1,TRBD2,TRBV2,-,CASTRLAGDGGNEQFF,TGTGCCAGCACTAGACTAGCGGGAGATGGGGGCAATGAGCAGTTCTTC
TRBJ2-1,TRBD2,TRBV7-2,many,CASKETSGSYNEQFF,TGTGCCAGCAAAGAAACTAGCGGCTCCTACAATGAGCAGTTCTTC
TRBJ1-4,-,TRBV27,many,CASSLRHIIGTNEKLFF,TGTGCCAGCAGTTTAAGACACATTATTGGGACTAATGAAAAACTGTTTTTT
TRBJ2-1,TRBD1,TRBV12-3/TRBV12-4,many,CASSMGQLYNEQFF,TGTGCCAGCAGTATGGGACAGCTTTACAATGAGCAGTTCTTC
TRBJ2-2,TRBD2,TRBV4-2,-,CASSQRAGDDTGELFF,TGTGCCAGCAGCCAAAGGGCGGGAGACGACACCGGGGAGCTGTTTTTT
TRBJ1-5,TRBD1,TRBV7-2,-,CASSSGQNSNQPQHF,TGTGCCAGCAGCTCGGGACAGAATAGCAATCAGCCCCAGCATTTT
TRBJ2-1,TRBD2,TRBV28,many,CALKSRWSGREEQFF,TGTGCCCTCAAATCAAGGTGGAGCGGGAGAGAGGAGCAGTTCTTC
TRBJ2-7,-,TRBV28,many,CASSSGQSSSYEQYF,TGTGCCAGCAGTTCTGGACAGAGCAGCTCCTACGAGCAGTACTTC
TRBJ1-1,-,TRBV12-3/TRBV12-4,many,CASSLLTANTEAFF,TGTGCCAGCAGTTTATTGACAGCGAACACTGAAGCTTTCTTT
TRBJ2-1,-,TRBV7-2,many,CASSPGQEYNEQFF,TGTGCCAGCAGCCCCGGACAAGAGTACAATGAGCAGTTCTTC
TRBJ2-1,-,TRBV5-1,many,CASSLGASSYNEQFF,TGCGCCAGCAGCTTGGGTGCGAGCTCCTACAATGAGCAGTTCTTC
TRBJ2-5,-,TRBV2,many,CASRRQPSAETQYF,TGTGCCAGCAGACGACAACCGTCGGCGGAGACCCAGTACTTC
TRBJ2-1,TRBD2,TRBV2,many,CASSEWREGRHEQFF,TGTGCCAGCAGTGAATGGCGGGAGGGCCGGCATGAGCAGTTCTTC
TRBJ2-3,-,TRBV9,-,CASSAGLAPYTDTQYF,TGTGCCAGCAGCGCCGGACTTGCGCCCTACACAGATACGCAGTATTTT
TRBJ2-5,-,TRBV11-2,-,CASSSRGLVGETQYF,TGTGCCAGCAGCTCGAGGGGTTTGGTCGGGGAGACCCAGTACTTC
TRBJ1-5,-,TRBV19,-,CASDPINSNQPQHF,TGTGCCAGTGACCCCATTAATAGCAATCAGCCCCAGCATTTT
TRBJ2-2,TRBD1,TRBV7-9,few,CASSPGTGEGGELFF,TGTGCCAGCAGCCCGGGGACAGGGGAAGGCGGGGAGCTGTTTTTT
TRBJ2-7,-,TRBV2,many,CASSDGAHGEQYF,TGTGCCAGCAGTGATGGGGCCCATGGCGAGCAGTACTTC
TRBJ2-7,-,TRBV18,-,CASSPLNGSSYEQYF,TGTGCCAGCTCACCACTGAACGGGTCATCCTACGAGCAGTACTTC
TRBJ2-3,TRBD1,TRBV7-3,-,CASSATGGGDTQYF,TGTGCCAGCAGCGCGACAGGGGGCGGAGATACGCAGTATTTT
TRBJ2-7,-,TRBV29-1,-,CSVPQGIGEQYF,TGCAGCGTTCCCCAGGGGATCGGAGAGCAGTACTTC
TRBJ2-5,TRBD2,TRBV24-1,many,CATSEGRTSGIEETQYF,TGTGCCACCAGTGAGGGAAGGACTAGCGGGATTGAAGAGACCCAGTACTTC
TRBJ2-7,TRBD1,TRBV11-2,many,CASSLGTGRRLQYF,TGTGCCAGCAGCTTAGGGACAGGGAGACGGTTGCAGTACTTC
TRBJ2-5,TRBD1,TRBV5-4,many,CASSPARTGGEETQYF,TGTGCCAGCAGCCCTGCGCGGACAGGGGGCGAAGAGACCCAGTACTTC
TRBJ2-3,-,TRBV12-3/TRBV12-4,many,CASSFSNASTDTQYF,TGTGCCAGCAGTTTCTCTAACGCTAGCACAGATACGCAGTATTTT
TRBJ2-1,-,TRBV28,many,CASSRTEFTYNEQFF,TGTGCCAGCAGTAGGACAGAGTTCACTTACAATGAGCAGTTCTTC
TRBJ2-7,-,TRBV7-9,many,CASSFDASYEQYF,TGTGCCAGCAGCTTTGACGCCTCCTACGAGCAGTACTTC
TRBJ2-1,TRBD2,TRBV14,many,CASSVAAGVDEQFF,TGTGCCAGCAGCGTGGCAGCGGGAGTTGATGAGCAGTTCTTC
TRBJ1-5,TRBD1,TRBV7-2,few,CASSLWTGEGNQPQHF,TGTGCCAGCAGCTTATGGACAGGGGAGGGCAATCAGCCCCAGCATTTT
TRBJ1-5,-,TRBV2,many,CASSEIGAQPQHF,TGTGCCAGCAGTGAGATAGGAGCTCAGCCCCAGCATTTT
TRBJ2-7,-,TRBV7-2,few,CASSDQGGRYEQYF,TGTGCCAGCAGCGATCAAGGGGGGAGGTACGAGCAGTACTTC
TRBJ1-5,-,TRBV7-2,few,CASSSDKVGQPQHF,TGTGCCAGCAGCTCGGACAAGGTCGGACAGCCCCAGCATTTT
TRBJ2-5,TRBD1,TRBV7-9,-,CASSSGTAFQETQYF,TGTGCCAGCAGCTCAGGGACAGCCTTTCAAGAGACCCAGTACTTC
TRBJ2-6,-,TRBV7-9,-,CASSLGAVGANVLTF,TGTGCCAGCAGCTTAGGGGCCGTGGGGGCCAACGTCCTGACTTTC
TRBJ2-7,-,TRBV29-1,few,CSVADSTYEQYF,TGCAGCGTTGCCGACAGCACCTACGAGCAGTACTTC
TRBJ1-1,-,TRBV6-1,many,CASTLNPGNTEAFF,TGTGCCAGCACTCTGAACCCTGGGAACACTGAAGCTTTCTTT